This TCR beta chain was recorded in a study of blood T cell repertoires in COVID-19 (dated by TCRdb to the early 2020s). For context, the study as a whole: Samples from collaborators originated in the United States, Italy and Spain and spanned both the acute and convalescent phases of COVID-19. The prospective study material was composed of cDNA or gDNA derived from T cells, B-cell-depleted T cells, or PBMCs. Samples were obtained from the ongoing ImmuneRACE study (first 160 participants) and from about 1,300 subjects provided by 6 global collaborators. HLA class I and class II types, where available, came from metadata supplied by the sample provider rather than from assay-based typing. Deeply sampled blood TCRbeta repertoires from subjects exposed to, actively infected with, or recovered from COVID-19 were included in the dataset. The repertoires were released in a freely available public database intended as a resource for research on the immune response to SARS-CoV-2. A de-identified subject ID, COVID-19 status, age in years and sex were almost always included in the sample metadata. Here is what the overall study found, with its caveats: Clinical and demographic metadata were provided uncurated, with the amount varying by source and participant.

TCRbeta CDR3 regions were amplified from genomic DNA using the immunoSEQ Assay, a bias-controlled multiplex PCR. From the authors' description of their analysis: Nucleated cell counts per sample were estimated from amplification of reference gene primers within the assay. Sequence reads were collapsed and filtered to measure the absolute abundance of every unique TCRbeta CDR3 rearrangement. For each sample, productive Simpson clonality was calculated as the square root of Simpson's diversity index over productive rearrangements. The table was pulled from immuneACCESS by TCRdb, which kept in-frame rearrangements only. Such tables lose some clones; where checked, under half of the loss comes from unresolved V genes, and the rest has no known cause. For V, J and clone size, that table is used; D and trimming come from the DNA. Present in this sample are 150,000 or so clones, around 83% of which were seen just once. 0.99% of the sample belongs to the ten largest clones.

CDR1 and CDR2 were assigned from the germline V gene as LGHNA and YNFKEQ. Taken from cysteine to valine, the CDR3 has 16 residues. The CDR3 DNA has 48 bases and is translated from base 1. Trimmed from V: 0 bases; trimmed from J: 2 bases; junction bases lacking a gene match: 6. This clone was recorded once. Its antigen specificity is not known. Base qualities are missing; no much larger clone stands one base away. Whole blood was collected in K2EDTA tubes by collaborating institutions according to the institutions' own protocols. For TCRbeta analysis, collaborators shipped samples as frozen whole blood, isolated PBMCs, or DNA extracted from either of those sample types.

Input material: peripheral blood. The chain employs TRBV4-2 and TRBJ2-7; 8 bases in the middle match TRBD2. This TCR was recovered from a man aged 18 to 35 with acute or convalescent COVID-19. The CDR3 region has the sequence CASSQDPTAGAYEQYV. The bases are TGTGCCAGCAGCCAAGACCCTACAGCGGGGGCCTACGAGCAGTACGTC.